These T cell receptor beta chains were read from a single sample in a study of blood T cell repertoires in COVID-19. The repertoire was sequenced with immunoSEQ multiplex PCR; TCRdb's copy has only in-frame clones and lacks some. The sample consists of 54,000 or so clones, 65% to 85% of them appearing once. What was sequenced was peripheral blood. These receptors came from a man older than 75 with COVID-19, enrolled during active disease. CDR3s leave out the opening cysteine and the closing phenylalanine or tryptophan. The D gene is left open where the match is weak. Size values are once, few and many counts, or a class for expanded clones, and some rows have none.

d_call: TRBD1
v_call: TRBV19
clone_size: -
cdr3_aa: ASSISPTGGDEQF

d_call: -
v_call: TRBV6-6
clone_size: -
cdr3_aa: ASGILRGETQY

d_call: TRBD1
v_call: TRBV6-5
clone_size: -
cdr3_aa: ASSYTRTGGGYGYT

d_call: TRBD2
v_call: TRBV19
clone_size: -
cdr3_aa: ASSNGGGVATGELF

d_call: -
v_call: TRBV5-1
clone_size: -
cdr3_aa: ASSLGQSNTEAF

d_call: -
v_call: TRBV24-1
clone_size: -
cdr3_aa: ATSDPGQGGEKLF

d_call: TRBD1
v_call: TRBV19
clone_size: -
cdr3_aa: ASRGDSSSGNTIY

d_call: -
v_call: TRBV18
clone_size: -
cdr3_aa: ASSPLPPGGNQPQH

d_call: -
v_call: TRBV12-3/TRBV12-4
clone_size: -
cdr3_aa: ASSFRGQNTIY

d_call: -
v_call: TRBV3-1/TRBV3-2
clone_size: -
cdr3_aa: ASSWQRVSPLH

d_call: -
v_call: TRBV10-3
clone_size: few
cdr3_aa: AISTGGSGNTIY

d_call: -
v_call: TRBV28
clone_size: -
cdr3_aa: ASQVLSSGNTIY

d_call: -
v_call: TRBV5-1
clone_size: -
cdr3_aa: ASSPRAIQNTEAF

d_call: TRBD2
v_call: TRBV27
clone_size: -
cdr3_aa: ASRRLIGTSGYNEQF

d_call: -
v_call: TRBV18
clone_size: -
cdr3_aa: ASSPLQGTRGETQY

d_call: -
v_call: TRBV7-9
clone_size: many
cdr3_aa: ASLGGLNTGELF

d_call: -
v_call: TRBV19
clone_size: few
cdr3_aa: ASSIGGPQH

d_call: -
v_call: TRBV19
clone_size: few
cdr3_aa: ASSQGTPRAEAF

d_call: -
v_call: TRBV7-9
clone_size: few
cdr3_aa: ASSLGTASGNTIY

d_call: -
v_call: TRBV9
clone_size: -
cdr3_aa: ASTPTGSQYNEQF

d_call: -
v_call: TRBV5-1
clone_size: -
cdr3_aa: ASSLRVGAGGYT

d_call: -
v_call: TRBV7-6
clone_size: once
cdr3_aa: ASSLVLGLGANVLT

d_call: -
v_call: TRBV5-1
clone_size: -
cdr3_aa: ASSLARLNTEAF

d_call: -
v_call: TRBV9
clone_size: -
cdr3_aa: ASSVSSSGNTIY

d_call: -
v_call: TRBV11-2
clone_size: -
cdr3_aa: ASSPWERRGGGTEAF

d_call: -
v_call: TRBV7-9
clone_size: -
cdr3_aa: ASSFPPLGPKANTEAF

d_call: -
v_call: TRBV5-5
clone_size: -
cdr3_aa: ASSLNNPGVNQPQH

d_call: TRBD2
v_call: TRBV10-3
clone_size: -
cdr3_aa: AISEGLAGSTDTQY

d_call: -
v_call: TRBV5-8
clone_size: -
cdr3_aa: ASSLQGRGANVLT

d_call: -
v_call: TRBV6-4
clone_size: -
cdr3_aa: ASRKNWASTDTQY

d_call: TRBD1
v_call: TRBV3-1/TRBV3-2
clone_size: -
cdr3_aa: ASSQTGQGGQPQH

d_call: -
v_call: TRBV5-6
clone_size: -
cdr3_aa: ASSLGPGDTQY

d_call: -
v_call: TRBV6-4
clone_size: -
cdr3_aa: ASSVAPGPEGTEAF

d_call: -
v_call: TRBV28
clone_size: -
cdr3_aa: ASTKRVNEQF

d_call: TRBD2
v_call: TRBV9
clone_size: -
cdr3_aa: ASSPRLAAGYNEQF

d_call: TRBD1
v_call: TRBV7-9
clone_size: -
cdr3_aa: ASSPGQGPNYGYT

d_call: -
v_call: TRBV27
clone_size: few
cdr3_aa: ASSLLAVDTGELF

d_call: -
v_call: TRBV5-1
clone_size: -
cdr3_aa: ASSLGEGDQPQH

d_call: -
v_call: TRBV30
clone_size: -
cdr3_aa: AWSPGLLSNQPQH

d_call: TRBD2
v_call: TRBV4-3
clone_size: -
cdr3_aa: ASSFSATLAGATDTQY

d_call: -
v_call: TRBV5-4
clone_size: -
cdr3_aa: ASSLPGHPGNTIY

d_call: -
v_call: TRBV28
clone_size: -
cdr3_aa: ASRDDSLSYEQY

d_call: -
v_call: TRBV24-1
clone_size: -
cdr3_aa: ATSDPHSGNEKLF

d_call: -
v_call: TRBV5-1
clone_size: -
cdr3_aa: ASSLTGNTEAF

d_call: -
v_call: TRBV19
clone_size: -
cdr3_aa: ASSTSGYGYT

d_call: -
v_call: TRBV18
clone_size: -
cdr3_aa: ASSPGGGSTEAF

d_call: TRBD2
v_call: TRBV10-3
clone_size: -
cdr3_aa: AISVSGREGTDTQY

d_call: TRBD1
v_call: TRBV30
clone_size: -
cdr3_aa: AWTQGQGLNQPQH